The source of this TCR beta chain is a study of T cell repertoires in cytomegalovirus infection. Overall study context: In public TCR beta signatures, there were indications of both CMV infection and matching HLA type.

TCRdb reprocessed the reads with MiXCR, giving one entry per CDR3 protein. Found here are 680,000 or so distinct CDR3 sequences, 35% of them singletons; the top ten hold about 2.8%. Findings and caveats of the study: The ex vivo response was dominated by HLA-C-restricted CMV-specific TCR beta clonotypes. Summed frequency of shared TCR beta families picked out CMV carriers who also had the relevant HLA.

This clonotype showed up many times. Its antigen is currently unknown. A junction end diverges from the germline sequence, so it may reflect a read error. This CDR3 has 15 amino acids. Germline values: CDR1 MNHNS, CDR2 SASEGT. The sample taken for sequencing was PBMCs. V gene TRBV6-1 combines with J gene TRBJ1-5; D is possibly TRBD1 (5 bases). The sequence was obtained from a human donor in good health (CMV status not recorded). Some clones in this sample may be carry-over from other donors' samples. CDR3 in DNA: TGTGCCAGCATTGAAATGGGGGATAGCAATCAGCCCCAGCATTTT. Its translation: CASIEMGDSNQPQHF.